The 30 T cell receptor beta chains listed next were all sequenced from one sample in a study of molecular identifiers for immune sequencing clone quantification. TCRdb reprocessed the PCR reads via MiXCR and lists one record per CDR3 protein. The sample has about 630,000 distinct CDR3 sequences, roughly 23% seen once; the top ten hold about 0.84%. The source material was naive CD8+ T cells from blood, with Jurkat cell RNA spiked in. This sample's subset: FACS-sorted CD8+CD4-CCR7+CD45RA+ naive T cells. Receptors were obtained from a human donor in good health. Some libraries in this study had Jurkat cell RNA spiked in.

The chain has TRBV4-1 and TRBJ2-2; possibly TRBD1 or TRBD2 for D (5 bases each). Germline values: CDR1 MGHRA, CDR2 YSYEKL. The CDR3 has 18 amino acids. Trimming removed 2 bases at V and 1 base at J, with 17 bases between. The CDR3 bases are TGCGCCAGCAGCCAAAAGGTGCCCGGGGCCTTGAACACCGGGGAGCTGTTTTTT. It specifies CASSQKVPGALNTGELFF.

On this clonotype itself: This could be a read error, since a much larger clone is one nucleotide away. The chain is built from TRBV7-2 and TRBJ2-1, with D possibly TRBD1 on 5 matching bases. Germline V lookup: CDR1 SGHTA, CDR2 FQGNSA. The CDR3 totals 15 residues. In DNA, the CDR3 is TGTGCCAGCAGCTCCGGGCCAGGGTCCTACAATGAGCGGTTCTTC. This encodes CASSSGPGSYNERFF. The variable domain in full, with the rest retrieved from reference TRBV7-2 and TRBJ2-1, is GAGVSQSPSNKVTEKGKDVELRCDPISGHTALYWYRQSLGQGLEFLIYFQGNSAPDKSGLPSDRFSAERTGGSVSTLTIQRTQQEDSAVYLCASSSGPGSYNERFFGPGTRLTVL.

In its sample, this clonotype was seen many times. The V gene is TRBV4-3, the J gene TRBJ2-7; 11 positions match TRBD2. Germline values: CDR1 LGHNA, CDR2 YSLEER. Trimming took 0 bases from V and 2 from J; bases not matched to a gene: 6. The CDR3 runs to 17 residues. DNA of the CDR3: TGCGCCAGCAGCCAAGATTGGCTAGCGGGAGGAACCTACGAGCAGTACTTC. Its translation: CASSQDWLAGGTYEQYF.

This clonotype was counted a few times. The genes are TRBV6-2 or TRBV6-3 and TRBJ1-1, with D tentatively TRBD1 (5 bases). Germline V gives CDR1 MNHEY, CDR2 SVGEGT. The CDR3 spans 14 residues. The ends were cut back, 6 bases at V and 4 bases at J, with 15 bases in the middle. CDR3 protein: CASSPGFSATEAFF. CDR3 coding DNA: TGTGCCAGCAGCCCAGGGTTTTCCGCCACTGAAGCTTTCTTT.

The chain joins TRBV27 to TRBJ2-7; D gene unclear. Germline CDR1 is MNHEY and CDR2 is SMNVEV (reference sequence). CDR3 size: 15 residues. V shed 11 bases and J shed 2 bases, with 22 bases lying between them. The CDR3 region is CASSQASTSPYEQYF. The CDR3, as DNA: TGTGCCTCGAGTCAGGCTTCGACCAGCCCCTACGAGCAGTACTTC.

Only a few counts were recorded for this clonotype. Here the CDR3 reads CASSYRVRYEQYF. The DNA for the CDR3 is TGTGCCAGCAGTTATAGGGTTAGGTACGAGCAGTACTTC. V usage is TRBV27 and J usage is TRBJ2-7; D is unclear. CDR1 is MNHEY and CDR2 is SMNVEV in the germline V gene (reference sequence). V lost 4 bases and J lost 4, with 11 bases in between. The CDR3 is 13 amino acids.

Details on this clonotype: No conserved phenylalanine or tryptophan ends this CDR3, so it is likely a read error. The V call is TRBV19, the J call TRBJ2-3; D is possibly TRBD1 (5 bases). With 9 bases removed from V and 4 bases from J, the gap between germline ends came to 17 bases. The CDR3 spans 14 residues. Germline values: CDR1 LNHDA, CDR2 SQIVND (reference sequence). CDR3 sequence: CASRMGLDPDTQYL. In DNA form, the CDR3 reads TGTGCCAGCCGAATGGGGCTCGACCCAGATACGCAGTATCTT.

The chain is built from TRBV4-1 and TRBJ2-1; TRBD2 aligns across 10 bases. J lost 9 bases, V lost 4 bases, and 6 bases had no gene match. The CDR3 totals 14 residues. The germline gives CDR1 MGHRA, CDR2 YSYEKL. DNA for the CDR3: TGCGCCAGCAGCCCAGCGGGAGGGCCCCGTGAGCAGTTCTTC. It encodes CASSPAGGPREQFF.

Comment on this clonotype: A much larger clone lies a single base off, so this may be a read error. The chain links TRBV7-2 to TRBJ2-3, with D perhaps matching TRBD2 (6 bases). Trimming took off 5 bases at V and 2 bases at J, with 17 bases between the two ends. Germline V gene lookup returns CDR1 SGHTA and CDR2 FQGNSA. The CDR3 sequence is 16 residues long. The CDR3 spells CASSPLLADLTDTQYF. In DNA, the CDR3 is TGTGCCAGCAGCCCCCTTTTAGCGGATCTCACAGATACGCAGTATTTT.

This clonotype has ten or more counts. This chain links TRBV6-1 with TRBJ1-1; D uncertain. Germline values: CDR1 MNHNS, CDR2 SASEGT. This CDR3 region has 19 residues. Trimming cost V 1 base and J 4 bases, with 25 bases left between them. Here the CDR3 DNA reads TGTGCCAGCAGTGAAGAATTCCGGTGGTTCTCCCAGGTGAGCACTGAAGCTTTCTTT. Its translation is CASSEEFRWFSQVSTEAFF.

The table lists this clonotype with many counts. The CDR3 spells CASSLNHASTDTQYF. For the CDR3, the DNA is TGTGCCAGCAGTTTAAACCACGCTAGCACAGATACGCAGTATTTT. The rearrangement uses TRBV12-3 or TRBV12-4 and TRBJ2-3, with no clear D. Trimming left V 2 bases short and J 0 bases short, with 9 bases between. The CDR3 consists of 15 residues.

Only one count was recorded for this clonotype. V usage is TRBV7-9 and J usage is TRBJ2-5, with TRBD2 matching over 9 bases. J was trimmed by 5 bases and V by 1 base; bases with no gene match: 11. This CDR3 is built from 17 residues. From germline, CDR1 is SEHNR and CDR2 FQNEAQ (reference sequence). Written as DNA, the CDR3 is TGTGCCAGCAGCTTAGAGTTAGCGGGAGCGGTGGTGGAGACCCAGTACTTC. Its protein is CASSLELAGAVVETQYF.

This clonotype was picked up one time. This could be a read error, since a much larger clone is one nucleotide away. This sequence joins TRBV6-2 or TRBV6-3 and TRBJ1-5; D is undetermined. Germline V gene lookup returns CDR1 MNHEY and CDR2 SVGEGT. The CDR3 has 14 amino acids. The DNA of the CDR3 is TGTGCCCGCAGTTACGGGGTGATGAATCAGCCCCAGCATTTT. Amino acid sequence: CARSYGVMNQPQHF.

This clonotype was counted ten times or more. The CDR3 coding sequence is TGTGCCAGCAGTTACCCCGCAGGGGGCCATACTGAAGCTTTCTTT. Encoded protein: CASSYPAGGHTEAFF. The chain recombines TRBV6-2 or TRBV6-3 with TRBJ1-1, with 8 nucleotides matching TRBD1. After removal of 2 bases from V and 5 bases from J, the junction contained 7 bases not matched to a gene. This CDR3 comprises 15 residues. Germline V gene sequence: CDR1 MNHEY, CDR2 SVGEGT.

This clonotype occurred many times. This chain uses TRBV7-8 with TRBJ2-3, with 8 bases fitting TRBD1. The CDR3 has 17 amino acids. J was trimmed by 6 bases and V by 5 bases; bases with no gene match: 16. Germline V gene sequence: CDR1 SGHVS, CDR2 FQNEAQ. The CDR3 reads CASSPRTAGTGDDTQYF. The CDR3 nucleotides are TGTGCCAGCAGCCCTAGGACCGCAGGGACAGGCGACGATACGCAGTATTTT.

This clonotype was counted between two and nine times. The chain combines TRBV4-1 with TRBJ2-7; perhaps TRBD1 as D (6 bases). The V and J ends lost 3 bases and 4 bases respectively, with 13 bases between them. This CDR3 is built from 14 residues. Germline loops: CDR1 MGHRA, CDR2 YSYEKL. This chain's CDR3 is CASSQGAVPYEQYF. CDR3 in DNA: TGCGCCAGCAGCCAGGGGGCCGTACCGTACGAGCAGTACTTC.

This sequence joins TRBV4-3 and TRBJ2-7; the match to TRBD2 covers 9 bases. V dropped 0 bases and J dropped 4; count of bases not matched to a gene: 13. Germline V gene lookup returns CDR1 LGHNA and CDR2 YSLEER. There are 18 residues in the CDR3. The CDR3, as DNA: TGCGCCAGCAGCCAAGATAACAATCCTAGCGGGACCCATTACGAGCAGTACTTC. This encodes CASSQDNNPSGTHYEQYF.

This clonotype appeared once. This may come from a read error, since a much larger clone is one base off. A read error is likely, as this CDR3 ends without the conserved phenylalanine or tryptophan. The V call is TRBV4-2, the J call TRBJ2-1; 7 positions agree with TRBD2. The V segment lost 0 bases and the J segment 13 bases; nucleotides outside the gene matches: 6. The CDR3 totals 13 residues. The germline V gene encodes CDR1 LGHNA and CDR2 YNFKEQ. The CDR3 region has the DNA TGTGCCAGCAGCCAAGATCGGTCTAGCGGCCAGTTCATC. Amino acids: CASSQDRSSGQFI.

This clonotype was counted at least ten times. The chain uses TRBV7-9 and TRBJ2-3; 12 positions agree with TRBD2. This CDR3 is built from 16 residues. Per the germline V gene, CDR1 is SEHNR and CDR2 is FQNEAQ (reference sequence). With V trimmed by 4 bases and J by 4 bases, 6 bases remained unmatched. The CDR3 here is CASSSPSGGAPDTQYF. CDR3 nucleotide sequence: TGTGCCAGCAGCTCCCCTAGCGGGGGGGCCCCAGATACGCAGTATTTT.

This clonotype occurred a few times. The chain uses TRBV7-2 and TRBJ1-2, with D perhaps TRBD1 (5 bases). V shed 4 bases and J shed 7 bases, with 16 bases lying between them. The V gene's germline CDR1 is SGHTA and CDR2 FQGNSA. CDR3 length: 14 amino acids. The CDR3 DNA reads TGTGCCAGCAGCTCCCTCCAGGGAGGCAGTGGCTACACCTTC. As protein: CASSSLQGGSGYTF. Combining the CDR3 with reference TRBV7-2 and TRBJ1-2 gives the whole variable domain GAGVSQSPSNKVTEKGKDVELRCDPISGHTALYWYRQSLGQGLEFLIYFQGNSAPDKSGLPSDRFSAERTGGSVSTLTIQRTQQEDSAVYLCASSSLQGGSGYTFGSGTRLTVV.

A note on this clonotype: Just one base apart from a much larger clone, this may be a read error. This chain links TRBV6-5 with TRBJ2-3; D not certain. The end of the DNA aligns better with TRBJ1-5, so the J call may be wrong. This CDR3 has 16 residues. Germline-derived CDR1 and CDR2 are MNHEY and SVGAGI. CDR3 residues: CASSYRTPSRSDTQHF. The CDR3 nucleotides read TGTGCCAGCAGTTACCGTACTCCATCGAGGTCGGATACGCAGCATTTT.

This clonotype has a handful of counts. The chain joins TRBV6-2 or TRBV6-3 to TRBJ1-2, with TRBD1 as a possible D gene (6 bases). The CDR3 runs 15 residues. Germline V lookup: CDR1 MNHEY, CDR2 SVGEGT. The germline V and J ends were trimmed by 0 bases and 5 bases, with 13 bases remaining between them. In DNA form, the CDR3 reads TGTGCCAGCAGTTACTCTCCGGGGGCAGTGTATGGCTACACCTTC. Amino acid sequence: CASSYSPGAVYGYTF.

This clonotype was observed a handful of times. The chain uses TRBV5-6 and TRBJ1-2, with D unresolved. V dropped 0 bases and J dropped 4 bases, with 13 bases sitting between them. The CDR3 loop spans 15 amino acids. Germline V gene lookup returns CDR1 SGHDT and CDR2 YYEEEE. The CDR3 here is CASSLALTNLYGYTF. In DNA, the CDR3 is TGTGCCAGCAGCTTGGCCCTGACAAATCTCTATGGCTACACCTTC.

This clonotype was picked up many times. This sequence joins TRBV25-1 and TRBJ2-3; 8 bases align to TRBD2. The ends lost 4 bases at V and 4 bases at J; junction bases unmatched: 10. The CDR3 has 16 residues. CDR1 and CDR2 (germline): MGHDK, SYGVNS. This CDR3 reads CASSVPGLENSDTQYF. The CDR3 DNA follows: TGTGCCAGCAGTGTACCGGGACTAGAAAATTCAGATACGCAGTATTTT. Full variable domain (missing parts from reference TRBV25-1 and TRBJ2-3): EADIYQTPRYLVIGTGKKITLECSQTMGHDKMYWYQQDPGMELHLIHYSYGVNSTEKGDLSSESTVSRIRTEHFPLTLESARPSHTSQYLCASSVPGLENSDTQYFGPGTRLTVL.

The J gene is TRBJ1-5, the V gene TRBV2; D is unresolved. The CDR3 runs to 15 residues. Trimming took 4 bases from V and 0 from J, leaving 10 bases between them. Germline V gene sequence: CDR1 SNHLY, CDR2 FYNNEI. The CDR3 DNA sequence: TGTGCCAGCAGTGTTAACGTACTTAGCAATCAGCCCCAGCATTTT. Amino acids: CASSVNVLSNQPQHF.

This clonotype was seen more than once but under ten times. V usage is TRBV30 and J usage is TRBJ2-2; D unresolved. The length of the CDR3 is 12 residues. Germline V gene data show CDR1 as GTSNPN and CDR2 as SVGIG (reference sequence). Trimming shortened V by 2 bases and J by 3 bases, and 4 bases separated the two germline ends. The CDR3 DNA is TGTGCCTGGAGTCAATACACCGGGGAGCTGTTTTTT. Translated, it gives CAWSQYTGELFF. Full variable domain (remainder filled in from reference TRBV30 and TRBJ2-2): SQTIHQWPATLVQPVGSPLSLECTVEGTSNPNLYWYRQAAGRGLQLLFYSVGIGQISSEVPQNLSASRPQDRQFILSSKKLLLSDSGFYLCAWSQYTGELFFGEGSRLTVL.

This clonotype came up many times. The chain carries TRBV4-1 and TRBJ2-3, with a tentative D call TRBD2 (5 bases). The CDR3 runs to 15 residues. Trimming removed 4 bases at V and 4 bases at J, with 15 bases between. CDR1 is MGHRA and CDR2 is YSYEKL in the germline V gene. The CDR3 DNA is TGCGCCAGCAGCCCGAAAGCTCTAGCCCCAGATACGCAGTATTTT. Translating it yields CASSPKALAPDTQYF.

This clonotype was observed many times. The chain couples TRBV5-4 to TRBJ2-7; 7 bases map to TRBD1. The CDR3 has 16 residues. Germline CDR1 reads SGHNT; CDR2 reads YYREEE (reference sequence). V dropped 4 bases and J dropped 0; count of bases not matched to a gene: 10. Here the CDR3 reads CASSLMGGQVSYEQYF. CDR3 bases: TGTGCCAGCAGCCTCATGGGTGGACAGGTCTCCTACGAGCAGTACTTC.

As to this clonotype: A clone one base away is much larger, so this may be a read error. The chain employs TRBV4-2 and TRBJ1-5, with 10 bases that match TRBD1. Germline loops: CDR1 LGHNA, CDR2 YNFKEQ. This CDR3 contains 19 residues. CDR3 sequence (DNA): TGTGCCCGCAGCCCAAGCCCCGGGACAGGGGTAGGAAGCAATCAGCCCCAGCATTTT. This gives the protein CARSPSPGTGVGSNQPQHF.

With regard to this clonotype: One base away lies a much larger clone, so this may be a sequencing read error. The gene calls are TRBV12-3 or TRBV12-4 and TRBJ1-5; either TRBD1 or TRBD2 may fit D (7 bases each). The DNA end lines up better with TRBJ2-3; the J call may be wrong. The CDR3 is 15 residues long. CDR3 amino acids: CASSTVNQGGPPQYF. DNA of the CDR3: TGTGCCAGCAGTACGGTAAACCAGGGGGGGCCGCCCCAGTATTTT.